This T cell receptor beta chain was identified in a study of tumor-infiltrating lymphocytes in primary liver carcinoma. Starting from roughly 540 ng of total RNA, TCR beta cDNA was produced with a primer in the constant region. Three-round nested multiplex PCR performed with slightly modified ARM-PCR produced the TCR beta libraries. The first two PCR rounds, around 10 cycles each, used TRBV1-TRBV30 forward primers and a C-beta reverse primer. TCRdb reprocessed the multiplex PCR reads via MiXCR and lists one record per CDR3 protein. In the table there are hundreds of thousands of distinct CDR3 sequences, about 50% of which are singletons. Losses at the gene ends were 1 base for V and 4 bases for J; bases not matched to a gene: 8. CDR3 length: 18 residues. The germline V gene encodes CDR1 SEHNR and CDR2 FQNEAQ (reference sequence). Unsorted whole blood yielded the blood RNA, and germline DNA was also extracted.

The sample was peripheral blood. The rearrangement links TRBV7-9 to TRBJ2-2, with 11 bases aligning to TRBD1. The receptor was isolated from a woman in her thirties with primary liver carcinoma and hepatitis B virus infection. The CDR3 protein is CASSLGTGGFIPTGELFF. The CDR3 nucleotides read TGTGCCAGCAGCTTAGGGACAGGGGGCTTTATCCCCACCGGGGAGCTGTTTTTT.